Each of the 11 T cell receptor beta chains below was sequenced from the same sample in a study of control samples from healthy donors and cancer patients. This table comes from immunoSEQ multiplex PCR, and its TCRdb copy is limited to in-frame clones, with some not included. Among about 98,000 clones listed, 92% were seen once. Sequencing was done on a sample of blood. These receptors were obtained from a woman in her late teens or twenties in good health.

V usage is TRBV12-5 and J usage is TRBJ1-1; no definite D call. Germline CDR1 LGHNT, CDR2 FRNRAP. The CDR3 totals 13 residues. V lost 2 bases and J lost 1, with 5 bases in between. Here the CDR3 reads CASGLYGNTEAFF. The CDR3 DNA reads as TGTGCTAGTGGTTTGTACGGGAACACTGAAGCTTTCTTT.

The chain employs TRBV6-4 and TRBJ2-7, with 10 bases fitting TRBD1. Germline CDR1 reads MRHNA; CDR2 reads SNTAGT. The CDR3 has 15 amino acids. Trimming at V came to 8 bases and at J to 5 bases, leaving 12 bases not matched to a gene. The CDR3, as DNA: TGTGCCAGCTCTCCAACTGTGGGACAGGGGAACGAGCAGTACTTC. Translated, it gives CASSPTVGQGNEQYF.

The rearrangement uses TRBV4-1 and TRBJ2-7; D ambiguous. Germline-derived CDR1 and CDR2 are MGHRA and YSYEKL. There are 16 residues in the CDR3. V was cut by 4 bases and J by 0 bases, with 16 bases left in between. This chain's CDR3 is CASSLNPAQSSYEQYF. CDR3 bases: TGCGCCAGCAGCCTAAACCCGGCCCAGAGCTCCTACGAGCAGTACTTC.

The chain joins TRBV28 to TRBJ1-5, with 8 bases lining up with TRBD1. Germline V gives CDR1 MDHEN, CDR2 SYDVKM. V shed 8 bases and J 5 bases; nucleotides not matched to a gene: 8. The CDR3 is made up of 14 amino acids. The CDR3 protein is CASHRGTTYQPQHF. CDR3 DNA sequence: TGTGCCAGCCACAGGGGGACAACGTATCAGCCCCAGCATTTT.

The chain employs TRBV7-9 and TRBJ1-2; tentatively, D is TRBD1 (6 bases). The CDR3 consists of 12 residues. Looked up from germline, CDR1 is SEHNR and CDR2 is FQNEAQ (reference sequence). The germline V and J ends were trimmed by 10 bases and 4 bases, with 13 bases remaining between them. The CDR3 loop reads CATRGSLYGYTF. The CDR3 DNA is TGTGCCACCAGGGGCAGCCTCTATGGCTACACCTTC.

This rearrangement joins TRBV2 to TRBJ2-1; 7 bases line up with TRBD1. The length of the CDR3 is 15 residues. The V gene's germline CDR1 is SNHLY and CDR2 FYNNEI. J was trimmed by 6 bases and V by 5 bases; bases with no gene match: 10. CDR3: CASSFSRGSGNEQFF. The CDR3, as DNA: TGTGCCAGCAGTTTTAGCAGGGGGTCGGGCAATGAGCAGTTCTTC.

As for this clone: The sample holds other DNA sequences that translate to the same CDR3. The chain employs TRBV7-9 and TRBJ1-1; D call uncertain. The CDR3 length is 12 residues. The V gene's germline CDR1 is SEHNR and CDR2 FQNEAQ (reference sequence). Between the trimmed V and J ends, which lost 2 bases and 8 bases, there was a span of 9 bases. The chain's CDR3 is CASSLSLSEAFF. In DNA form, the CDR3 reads TGTGCCAGCAGCTTATCCCTTTCCGAAGCTTTCTTT.

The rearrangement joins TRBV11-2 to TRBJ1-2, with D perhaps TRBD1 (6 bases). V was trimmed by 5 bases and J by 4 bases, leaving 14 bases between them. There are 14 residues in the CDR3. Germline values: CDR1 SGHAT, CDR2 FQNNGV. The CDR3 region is CASSPMGAVYGYTF. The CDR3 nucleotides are TGTGCCAGCAGCCCTATGGGGGCGGTCTATGGCTACACCTTC.

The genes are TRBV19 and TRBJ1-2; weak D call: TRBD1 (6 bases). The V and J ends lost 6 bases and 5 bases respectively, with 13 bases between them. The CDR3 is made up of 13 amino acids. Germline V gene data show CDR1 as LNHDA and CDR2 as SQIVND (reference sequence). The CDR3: CASSHTGFYGYTF. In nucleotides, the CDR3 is TGTGCCAGTAGCCACACAGGGTTTTATGGCTACACCTTC.

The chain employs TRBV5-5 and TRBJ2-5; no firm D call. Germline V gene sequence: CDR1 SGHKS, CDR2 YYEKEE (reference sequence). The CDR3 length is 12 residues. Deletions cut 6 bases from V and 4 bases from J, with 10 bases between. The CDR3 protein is CASMRETETQYF. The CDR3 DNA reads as TGTGCCAGCATGCGAGAAACAGAGACCCAGTACTTC.

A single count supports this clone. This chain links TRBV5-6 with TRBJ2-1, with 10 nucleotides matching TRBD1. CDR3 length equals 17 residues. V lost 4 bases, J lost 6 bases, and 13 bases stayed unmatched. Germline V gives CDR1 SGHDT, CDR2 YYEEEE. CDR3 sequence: CASSPGTGESWGNEQFF. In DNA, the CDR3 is TGTGCCAGCAGCCCCGGGACAGGGGAGTCGTGGGGCAATGAGCAGTTCTTC.